Shown below are 3 T cell receptor beta chains from a single sample sequenced in a study of cytomegalovirus exposure and HLA in healthy donors. Primers: 60 Vbeta forward and 13 Jbeta reverse. Repertoires were generated with immunoSEQ multiplex PCR, while TCRdb's copy carries only in-frame clones and drops some. The sample includes some 220,000 clones, 77% of them seen just once. Sequenced input: PBMCs. The receptor source for this set is an older woman in good health and CMV-seropositive.

This chain links TRBV6-5 with TRBJ1-1, with 7 nucleotides matching TRBD1. J gave up 3 bases and V 4 bases, and 11 bases lay outside the gene matches. Germline V CDR1 and CDR2: MNHEY, SVGAGI. This CDR3 is 16 amino acids long. The CDR3 region has the DNA TGTGCCAGCAGTTCGCCCCACAGGGGTGGGGACACTGAAGCTTTCTTT. This gives the protein CASSSPHRGGDTEAFF.

V and J are TRBV5-1 and TRBJ1-2, with D possibly TRBD1 on 6 matching bases. This CDR3 region has 13 residues. Germline CDR1 and CDR2: SGHRS and YFSETQ. V dropped 1 base and J dropped 11 bases, with 15 bases sitting between them. The CDR3, as DNA: TGCGCCAGCAGCTTGCCCCTACAGGGAGATTACACCTTC. Its translation is CASSLPLQGDYTF.

The CDR3 sequence: CASSRTSGDLDTQYF. The CDR3 DNA follows: TGTGCCAGCAGTCGAACTAGCGGGGACCTAGATACGCAGTATTTT. The V call is TRBV6-5, the J call TRBJ2-3, with 10 bases that match TRBD2. CDR3 length: 15 amino acids. Trimming removed 5 bases from V and 5 bases from J; junction bases left unmatched: 7. Germline values: CDR1 MNHEY, CDR2 SVGAGI.